This T cell receptor (beta chain) was sequenced during a study of CXCR3-negative and CXCR3-positive naive CD8 T cells. Study-wide results and caveats: Memory CD8+ cells showed much lower diversity, while both naive subsets displayed comparably high diversity. Naive subsets had comparable surface CD5, so TRB CDR3 properties gauged TCR strength. Naive CXCR3-positive cells had TRB CDR3s more hydrophobic than those of CXCR3-negative naive cells.

Cells classed as naive CD8+ T cells were CD45RO-CCR7+CD27+CD95-. About this clonotype itself: Its cognate antigen is unknown.

cDNA libraries for TRB were generated by 5' RACE incorporating UMI labels. No DNA is given; TCRdb re-called the 5' RACE reads and lists each CDR3 protein once. This sample's clone table lists some 140,000 distinct CDR3 sequences. Germline V gene sequence: CDR1 LGHDT, CDR2 YNNKEL (reference sequence). The CDR3 covers 13 residues. The clonotype comes from a human donor in good health. Some clones in this sample may be carry-over from other donors' samples. The sequenced material came from naive CXCR3+ CD8+ T cells from blood. Subset in this sample: CD45RO-CCR7+CD27+CD95- naive CD8+ T cells expressing CXCR3 (TNR3+). V gene TRBV3-1 combines with J gene TRBJ1-4. The CDR3 here is CASSHSSNEKLFF.